Below, one TCR beta chain is given with its context. Ranging in age from about 6 to 100, the donors were healthy Caucasian individuals from Russia. PBMCs numbering at least 6 million were isolated per sample. Each sample yielded at least 6 micrograms of PBMC total RNA. Through a sample-barcoded 5' primer and a J-beta primer mix, a second PCR was run for about 6 to 11 cycles. With 12 random nucleotides, a template-switch adaptor tagged each individual cDNA molecule. TCRdb re-called the 5' RACE reads through MiXCR, storing one row per CDR3 protein. The sample consists of about 1.8 million distinct CDR3 sequences, roughly 50% of them appearing once. This sample was taken from a study of blood T cells in healthy people across ages. The germline V gene has CDR1 MGHDK and CDR2 SYGVNS. With V trimmed by 1 base and J by 7 bases, 4 bases remained unmatched. The CDR3 consists of 15 residues.

The chain is built from TRBV25-1 and TRBJ1-6, with 7 bases matching TRBD1. Sequenced input: blood. The source is a woman aged 40-49 years in good health. Here the CDR3 reads CASSESDRANSPLHF. The CDR3 DNA follows: TGTGCCAGCAGTGAATCAGACAGGGCAAATTCACCCCTCCACTTT.